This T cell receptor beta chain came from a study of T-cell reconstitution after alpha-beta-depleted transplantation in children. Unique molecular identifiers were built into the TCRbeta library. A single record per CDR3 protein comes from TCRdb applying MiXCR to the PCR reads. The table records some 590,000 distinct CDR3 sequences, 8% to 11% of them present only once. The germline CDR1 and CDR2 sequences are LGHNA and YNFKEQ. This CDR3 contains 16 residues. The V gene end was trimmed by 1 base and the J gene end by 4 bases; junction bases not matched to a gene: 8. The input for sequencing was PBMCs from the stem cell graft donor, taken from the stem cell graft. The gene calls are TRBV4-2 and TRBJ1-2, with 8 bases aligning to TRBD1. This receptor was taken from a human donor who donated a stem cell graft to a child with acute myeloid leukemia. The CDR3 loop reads CASSQGEGQVGYGYTF. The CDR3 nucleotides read TGTGCCAGCAGCCAAGGGGAGGGACAGGTTGGCTATGGCTACACCTTC.